Below are 30 T cell receptor beta chains sequenced from a single sample in a study of blood T cell repertoires in COVID-19 (dated by TCRdb to about 2020). Library preparation used the immunoSEQ multiplex PCR assay. TCRdb stores this immuneACCESS table with in-frame sequences only. Part of the clones is absent; in the studies checked, under half of the shortfall reflects unresolved V genes, and no reason is known for the rest. The sample table shows some 140,000 clones, and approximately 84% are seen once. Of the sample, more than 10% is held by the ten largest clones. Sequencing was done on a sample of peripheral blood. Receptors originate from a human donor in a cohort sampled during active COVID-19.

The chain combines TRBV7-9 with TRBJ1-1; 9 bases map to TRBD1. The CDR3 spans 19 residues. V lost 1 base and J lost 3; bases outside the gene matches: 15. Germline CDR1 and CDR2: SEHNR and FQNEAQ (reference sequence). CDR3 DNA sequence: TGTGCCAGCAGCTTAGGGTTAGGGGAAACAGGGGGCGCCGACACTGAAGCTTTCTTT. Protein product: CASSLGLGETGGADTEAFF.

V gene TRBV4-1 combines with J gene TRBJ1-1; D ambiguous. The V end lost 3 bases, the J end lost 3 bases, and 14 bases lay between the germline ends. This CDR3 is built from 15 residues. Looked up from germline, CDR1 is MGHRA and CDR2 is YSYEKL. The CDR3 protein is CASSQMVRQDTEAFF. The DNA for the CDR3 is TGCGCCAGCAGCCAGATGGTCCGGCAGGACACTGAAGCTTTCTTT.

The chain recombines TRBV27 with TRBJ1-1; D is undetermined. V dropped 4 bases and J dropped 4 bases, with 13 bases sitting between them. Germline CDR1 reads MNHEY; CDR2 reads SMNVEV (reference sequence). CDR3 size: 14 residues. The CDR3 here is CASSSPTRGTEAFF. The CDR3 DNA is TGTGCCAGCAGTTCGCCGACCCGGGGCACTGAAGCTTTCTTT.

CDR3 sequence reads: CASSPSPDFGETQYF. In nucleotides, the CDR3 is TGTGCCAGCAGTCCCTCACCGGACTTCGGAGAGACCCAGTACTTC. V and J are TRBV27 and TRBJ2-5, with a tentative D call TRBD2 (5 bases). Trimming stripped 5 bases from V and 4 bases from J, with 17 bases between. CDR1 and CDR2 from the germline V gene are MNHEY and SMNVEV (reference sequence). The CDR3 is 15 amino acids.

The genes are TRBV15 and TRBJ2-7; a weak D match, TRBD2 (7 bases). The CDR3 contains 14 residues. The V gene's germline CDR1 is LNHNV and CDR2 YYDKDF (reference sequence). V lost 0 bases and J lost 7, with 13 bases in between. Here the CDR3 reads CATSRDLGGQEQYF. DNA of the CDR3: TGTGCCACCAGCAGAGATTTGGGGGGGCAAGAGCAGTACTTC.

The V gene is TRBV18, the J gene TRBJ2-5, with 7 positions matching TRBD2. This CDR3 is 14 amino acids long. Per germline, CDR1 KGHSH and CDR2 LQKENI. The V gene end was trimmed by 8 bases and the J gene end by 9 bases; junction bases not matched to a gene: 15. The CDR3 bases are TGTGCCAGCCAGACGGGGGGAGAGGAGAGGGCCCAGTACTTC. Protein product: CASQTGGEERAQYF.

The chain uses TRBV6-5 and TRBJ2-2; D is ambiguous. Deletions cut 4 bases from V and 1 base from J, with 4 bases between. CDR3 length equals 13 residues. Germline lookup yields CDR1 MNHEY and CDR2 SVGAGI. CDR3 bases: TGTGCCAGCAGTTCCCAGAACACCGGGGAGCTGTTTTTT. This translates into CASSSQNTGELFF.

In its sample, this clone was seen a few times. The chain couples TRBV18 to TRBJ2-2; possibly TRBD1 for D (5 bases). This CDR3 comprises 14 residues. Germline V gene lookup returns CDR1 KGHSH and CDR2 LQKENI. The V end lost 4 bases, the J end lost 2 bases, and 8 bases lay between the germline ends. CDR3 bases: TGTGCCAGCTCACTCGACAGAAACACCGGGGAGCTGTTTTTT. Its translation is CASSLDRNTGELFF.

The rearrangement links TRBV3-1 (or the pseudogene TRBV3-2) to TRBJ1-1; 8 positions match TRBD1. In germline, CDR1 is LGHDT, CDR2 YNNKEL (reference sequence). The CDR3 spans 15 residues. V lost 10 bases, J lost 2 bases, and 12 bases stayed unmatched. CDR3 amino acids: CATSLAGQVNTEAFF. DNA of the CDR3: TGTGCCACCTCGCTGGCGGGACAGGTAAACACTGAAGCTTTCTTT.

The rearrangement joins TRBV27 to TRBJ1-1, with D possibly being TRBD1 (6 bases). CDR1 and CDR2 (germline): MNHEY, SMNVEV (reference sequence). The CDR3 length is 13 residues. V lost 5 bases and J 5 bases, leaving 12 bases between the germline ends. The CDR3 DNA reads as TGTGCCAGCAGTCCCAACAGGGAGACTGAAGCTTTCTTT. This gives the protein CASSPNRETEAFF.

The rearrangement uses TRBV4-2 and TRBJ1-1; 10 nucleotides agree with TRBD1. V shed 0 bases and J 0 bases; nucleotides not matched to a gene: 7. The CDR3 runs 18 residues. Germline V gene sequence: CDR1 LGHNA, CDR2 YNFKEQ. The CDR3 loop is CASSQDPTGGPLNTEAFF. The CDR3 DNA reads as TGTGCCAGCAGCCAAGATCCGACAGGGGGCCCCTTGAACACTGAAGCTTTCTTT.

This chain connects TRBV7-9 to TRBJ2-3; 7 bases are a match to TRBD2. V trimming: 6 bases; J trimming: 2 bases; junction bases outside the gene matches: 5. Germline V CDR1 and CDR2: SEHNR, FQNEAQ (reference sequence). The CDR3 loop spans 14 amino acids. The CDR3 spells CASRSAGNTDTQYF. The CDR3 nucleotides read TGTGCCAGCAGGTCAGCGGGGAACACAGATACGCAGTATTTT.

CDR3: CASSLGAYNEQFF. The DNA of the CDR3 is TGTGCCAGCAGCTTAGGGGCTTACAATGAGCAGTTCTTC. The rearrangement uses TRBV11-3 and TRBJ2-1; D gene ambiguous. Trimming removed 1 base from V and 4 bases from J, with 5 bases in between. The CDR3 runs to 13 residues. Germline V CDR1 and CDR2: SGHNT, YENEEA.

This chain joins TRBV6-5 and TRBJ2-7; weak D call: TRBD1 (5 bases). Trimming cost V 8 bases and J 4 bases, with 21 bases left between them. Germline CDR1 is MNHEY and CDR2 is SVGAGI. The CDR3 loop spans 15 amino acids. DNA for the CDR3: TGTGCCAGCCGACACTCCTCACAGGTTATTTACGAGCAGTACTTC. Protein sequence: CASRHSSQVIYEQYF.

This chain uses TRBV6-1 with TRBJ2-7; 10 nucleotides line up with TRBD2. V shed 2 bases and J 3 bases; nucleotides not matched to a gene: 4. This CDR3 region has 15 residues. In germline, CDR1 is MNHNS, CDR2 SASEGT. The CDR3: CASSEFTSGVYEQYF. The DNA of the CDR3 is TGTGCCAGCAGTGAATTTACTAGCGGGGTCTACGAGCAGTACTTC.

The chain couples TRBV5-1 to TRBJ1-3; D perhaps matches TRBD1 (5 bases). This CDR3 region has 14 residues. V shed 0 bases and J shed 5 bases, with 9 bases lying between them. Per germline, CDR1 SGHRS and CDR2 YFSETQ. The CDR3 is CASSLEGNRNTIYF. CDR3 coding DNA: TGCGCCAGCAGCTTGGAGGGGAACCGAAACACCATATATTTT.

The chain carries TRBV5-6 and TRBJ2-7; perhaps TRBD1 as D (5 bases). There are 14 residues in the CDR3. Trimming removed 4 bases from V and 4 bases from J, with 15 bases in between. Germline V lookup: CDR1 SGHDT, CDR2 YYEEEE. DNA for the CDR3: TGTGCCAGCAGCCTAGGCAGGGTCGATTACGAGCAGTACTTC. Translating it yields CASSLGRVDYEQYF.

The J gene is TRBJ1-5, the V gene TRBV21-1; TRBD1 is the table's D call, not checked against the DNA. TRBV21-1 is labeled a pseudogene. The CDR3 loop spans 18 amino acids. CDR3 nucleotides: TGTGCCAGCAGCACTGGGACAGGGGATTGTATGAGCAATCAGCCCCAGCATTTT. Translated: CASSTGTGDCMSNQPQHF.

The chain joins TRBV29-1 to TRBJ2-5; TRBD2 agrees at 13 bases. J gave up 5 bases and V 6 bases, and 0 bases lay outside the gene matches. This CDR3 is built from 12 residues. Germline loops: CDR1 SQVTM, CDR2 ANQGSEA. The CDR3 DNA is TGCAGCGTGACTAGCGGGGGGGAGACCCAGTACTTC. It translates to CSVTSGGETQYF.

This chain connects TRBV7-2 to TRBJ1-3; D gene unclear. V lost 1 base and J lost 0, with 7 bases in between. CDR1 is SGHTA, CDR2 FQGNSA, per germline. CDR3 length: 15 amino acids. The CDR3 is CASSLDSGSGNTIYF. CDR3 nucleotide sequence: TGTGCCAGCAGCTTAGATTCGGGCTCTGGAAACACCATATATTTT.

The CDR3 DNA follows: TGTGCCAGTATTCGGTCAGGGGGCCAGTACGGGGCTTTCTTT. This translates into CASIRSGGQYGAFF. The rearrangement joins TRBV19 to TRBJ1-1; 8 bases fit TRBD1. The CDR3 length is 14 residues. Germline V gives CDR1 LNHDA, CDR2 SQIVND (reference sequence). Unmatched junction bases numbered 15, after V lost 7 bases and J lost 11 bases.

This clone was seen a handful of times. This CDR3 reads CASARGPVGEKLFF. The CDR3 DNA is TGTGCCAGCGCCAGGGGACCCGTGGGTGAAAAACTGTTTTTT. The rearrangement joins TRBV7-8 to TRBJ1-4; possibly TRBD1 for D (6 bases). The germline V and J ends were trimmed by 8 bases and 7 bases, with 17 bases remaining between them. The CDR3 extends over 14 amino acids. In germline, CDR1 is SGHVS, CDR2 FQNEAQ.

The CDR3 nucleotides are TGTGCCAGCAGCTTTCAGGGGGGTGCTAACTATGGCTACACCTTC. Translation gives CASSFQGGANYGYTF. The V and J genes are TRBV7-9 and TRBJ1-2; 7 nucleotides agree with TRBD1. The CDR3 contains 15 residues. Germline CDR1 reads SEHNR; CDR2 reads FQNEAQ (reference sequence). The V gene end was trimmed by 3 bases and the J gene end by 0 bases; junction bases not matched to a gene: 4. The full variable domain, with the rest looked up from reference TRBV7-9 and TRBJ1-2, is DTGVSQNPRHKITKRGQNVTFRCDPISEHNRLYWYRQTLGQGPEFLTYFQNEAQLEKSRLLSDRFSAERPKGSFSTLEIQRTEQGDSAMYLCASSFQGGANYGYTFGSGTRLTVV.

The rearrangement uses TRBV25-1 and TRBJ1-1; perhaps TRBD1 as D (5 bases). The CDR3 covers 13 residues. Trimming took off 2 bases at V and 6 bases at J, with 10 bases between the two ends. The germline gives CDR1 MGHDK, CDR2 SYGVNS. The CDR3 nucleotides read TGTGCCAGCAGTGAACAGGGTGGGGCTGAAGCTTTCTTT. This gives the protein CASSEQGGAEAFF.

The chain recombines TRBV5-1 with TRBJ1-6; 8 nucleotides line up with TRBD1. The germline CDR1 and CDR2 sequences are SGHRS and YFSETQ. The CDR3 is 14 amino acids. V trimming: 3 bases; J trimming: 10 bases; junction bases outside the gene matches: 6. As DNA, the CDR3 is TGCGCCAGCAGCTCCCGACAGGGGCCCTCACCCCTCCACTTT. This sequence encodes CASSSRQGPSPLHF.

The chain couples TRBV9 to TRBJ2-1; 8 bases are shared with TRBD2. This CDR3 region has 14 residues. The V gene's germline CDR1 is SGDLS and CDR2 YYNGEE. The V gene end was trimmed by 3 bases and the J gene end by 9 bases; junction bases not matched to a gene: 8. CDR3 loop: CASSAGLEVGEQFF. DNA of the CDR3: TGTGCCAGCAGCGCGGGACTAGAAGTGGGTGAGCAGTTCTTC. Filled out from reference TRBV9 and TRBJ2-1, the complete variable domain reads DSGVTQTPKHLITATGQRVTLRCSPRSGDLSVYWYQQSLDQGLQFLIQYYNGEERAKGNILERFSAQQFPDLHSELNLSSLELGDSALYFCASSAGLEVGEQFFGPGTRLTVL.

The chain uses TRBV7-8 and TRBJ1-5, with 10 bases identical to TRBD1. This CDR3 is built from 15 residues. Germline trimming cut 1 base from V and 6 bases from J; bases unmatched to any gene: 3. CDR1 is SGHVS, CDR2 FQNEAQ, per germline. The CDR3 sequence: CASSLGQGASQPQHF. CDR3 coding DNA: TGTGCCAGCAGCTTAGGACAGGGGGCGTCTCAGCCCCAGCATTTT.

V gene TRBV9 combines with J gene TRBJ2-4, with D possibly matching TRBD1 (5 bases). This CDR3 has 15 amino acids. Germline CDR1 SGDLS, CDR2 YYNGEE. V was clipped by 10 bases and J by 0 bases, with 17 bases between them. CDR3 in DNA: TGTGCCCCCCCACCAGGGATTATAGCCAAAAACATTCAGTACTTC. Protein sequence: CAPPPGIIAKNIQYF.

The chain recombines TRBV2 with TRBJ1-1, with 8 bases that match TRBD1. CDR3 size: 11 residues. In germline, CDR1 is SNHLY, CDR2 FYNNEI. V shed 4 bases and J 10 bases; nucleotides not matched to a gene: 2. Here the CDR3 reads CASSVDRGAFF. In DNA, the CDR3 is TGTGCCAGCAGTGTTGACAGGGGAGCTTTCTTT. Variable domain in full (rest from reference TRBV2 and TRBJ1-1): EPEVTQTPSHQVTQMGQEVILRCVPISNHLYFYWYRQILGQKVEFLVSFYNNEISEKSEIFDDQFSVERPDGSNFTLKIRSTKLEDSAMYFCASSVDRGAFFGQGTRLTVV.

The chain carries TRBV3-1 (or the pseudogene TRBV3-2) and TRBJ2-3; TRBD1 aligns across 9 bases. Germline CDR1 and CDR2: LGHDT and YNNKEL (reference sequence). Trimming at V came to 2 bases and at J to 4 bases, leaving 4 bases not matched to a gene. This CDR3 contains 15 residues. The CDR3 loop reads CASSQRGQGADTQYF. DNA of the CDR3: TGTGCCAGCAGCCAACGGGGACAGGGCGCAGATACGCAGTATTTT.